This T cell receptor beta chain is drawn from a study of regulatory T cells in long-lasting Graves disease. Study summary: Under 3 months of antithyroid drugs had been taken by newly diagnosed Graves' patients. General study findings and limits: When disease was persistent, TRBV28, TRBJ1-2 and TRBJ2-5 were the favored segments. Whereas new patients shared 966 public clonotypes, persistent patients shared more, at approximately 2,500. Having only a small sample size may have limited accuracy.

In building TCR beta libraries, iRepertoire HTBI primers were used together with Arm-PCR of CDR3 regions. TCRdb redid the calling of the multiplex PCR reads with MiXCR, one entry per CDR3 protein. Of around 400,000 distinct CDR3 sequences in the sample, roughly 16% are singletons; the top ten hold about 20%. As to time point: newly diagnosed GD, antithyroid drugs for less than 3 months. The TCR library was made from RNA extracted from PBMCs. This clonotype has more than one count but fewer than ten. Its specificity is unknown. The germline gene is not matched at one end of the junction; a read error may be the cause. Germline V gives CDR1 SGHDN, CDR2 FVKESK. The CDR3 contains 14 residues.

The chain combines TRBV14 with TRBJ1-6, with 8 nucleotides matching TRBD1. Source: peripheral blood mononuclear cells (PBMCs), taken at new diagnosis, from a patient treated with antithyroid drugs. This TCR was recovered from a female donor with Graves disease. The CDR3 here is CASSPTGGTSPPHF. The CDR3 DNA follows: TGTGCCAGCAGCCCAACAGGGGGAACTTCACCCCCCCACTTT.